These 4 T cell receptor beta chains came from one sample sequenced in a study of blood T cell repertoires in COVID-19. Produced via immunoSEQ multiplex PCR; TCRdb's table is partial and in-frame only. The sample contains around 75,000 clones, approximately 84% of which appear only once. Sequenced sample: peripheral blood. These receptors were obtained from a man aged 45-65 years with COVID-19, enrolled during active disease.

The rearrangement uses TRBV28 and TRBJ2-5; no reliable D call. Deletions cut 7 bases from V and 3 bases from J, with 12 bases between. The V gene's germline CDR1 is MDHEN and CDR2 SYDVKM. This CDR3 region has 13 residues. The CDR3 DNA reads TGTGCCAGCATAACCGTCAGTGAAGAGACCCAGTACTTC. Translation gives CASITVSEETQYF.

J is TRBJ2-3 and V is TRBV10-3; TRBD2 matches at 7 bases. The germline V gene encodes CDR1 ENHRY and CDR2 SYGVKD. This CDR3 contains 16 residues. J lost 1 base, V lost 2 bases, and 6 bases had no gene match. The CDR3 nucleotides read TGTGCCATCAGTGAGCGCGGGACTACTCGCACAGATACGCAGTATTTT. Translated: CAISERGTTRTDTQYF.

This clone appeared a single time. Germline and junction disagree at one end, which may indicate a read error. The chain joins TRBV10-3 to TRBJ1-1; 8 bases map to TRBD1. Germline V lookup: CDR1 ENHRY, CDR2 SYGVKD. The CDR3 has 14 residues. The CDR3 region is CAARTGGWNNEAFF. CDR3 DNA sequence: TGTGCCGCACGAACAGGGGGTTGGAACAATGAAGCTTTCTTT.

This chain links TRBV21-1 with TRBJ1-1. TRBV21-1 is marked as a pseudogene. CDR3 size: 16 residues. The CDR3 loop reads CASSKGFGERNTEAFF. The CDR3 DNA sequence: TGTGCCAGCAGCAAAGGTTTCGGGGAGAGGAACACTGAAGCTTTCTTT.